This T cell receptor beta chain came from a study of blood T cell dynamics during melanoma immunotherapy. Across the whole study: Metastatic melanoma patients received first-line pembrolizumab or nivolumab plus ipilimumab. Study-wide points: The study could not tell melanoma-specific clones from general immune activation.

The assay was immunoSEQ multiplex PCR, and TCRdb's table has in-frame clones only and misses some. The data contain about 7,600 clones, approximately 85% of them singletons. Germline assignment: CDR1 LNHDA and CDR2 SQIVND (reference sequence). The V and J ends lost 7 bases and 1 base respectively, with 7 bases between them. This CDR3 has 12 residues. Described time point: week 3, after first cycle of checkpoint inhibitor. Blood was drawn before treatment and at week 3 after checkpoint blockade. As to this clone: Its antigen remains unknown.

The V gene is TRBV19, the J gene TRBJ1-1; D gene uncertain. This TCR was sampled from a human donor with melanoma. The specimen comprised blood, sampled from a patient treated with checkpoint blockade. CDR3 DNA sequence: TGTGCCAGTACCTCAGCGAACACTGAAGCTTTCTTT. Its translation: CASTSANTEAFF.